This T cell receptor beta chain was documented in a study of CD8 T cells in Susac syndrome. Across the study: Each patient with Susac syndrome, at the time of blood draw, was therapy-naive, on corticosteroids, or on intravenous immunoglobulin alone.

The V and J ends lost 4 bases and 1 base respectively, with 6 bases between them. The germline V gene encodes CDR1 SGHRS and CDR2 YFSETQ. The CDR3 runs 13 residues. Random hexamers were used to reverse transcribe the RNA input (0.5 to 1 ug). Across 54 Vbeta and 13 Jbeta, TCR beta CDR3 was amplified with immunoSEQ multiplex PCR. TCRdb called the immunoSEQ multiplex PCR reads again in MiXCR, with one record for every CDR3 protein. This table holds about 240,000 distinct CDR3 sequences, 90% to 97% found once. As to this clonotype: Antigen specificity is unknown.

Findings and caveats of the study: The CD4+ T cell repertoires from Susac syndrome exhibited no clonal expansion.

While CD8+ and CD4+ T cells were isolated negatively, TEMRA cells were enriched by FACS. The sequencing sample was made of CD4+ T cells from PBMCs. This receptor was obtained from a human donor with Susac syndrome. This chain connects TRBV5-1 to TRBJ1-3; D is uncertain. The DNA for the CDR3 is TGCGCCAGCAGCCGGGAGTCTGGAAACACCATATATTTT. Protein: CASSRESGNTIYF.